This passage covers 2 T cell receptor beta chains from one sample sequenced in a study of blood T cell repertoires in COVID-19. Only in-frame clones appear in the TCRdb table, and some are missing; sequencing was by immunoSEQ multiplex PCR. The sample lists just over 350,000 clones; around 88% were seen once. Sequenced: peripheral blood. These receptors came from a woman aged 60-75 years with COVID-19, enrolled during active disease.

This clone was counted a few times. This chain links TRBV6-6 with TRBJ1-2; TRBD1 agrees at 9 bases. V was pared by 4 bases and J by 7 bases, with 4 bases of the junction left unmatched. The CDR3 length is 13 residues. Germline V gene lookup returns CDR1 MNHNY and CDR2 SVGAGI (reference sequence). CDR3 residues: CASSWGQGSGYTF. The CDR3 region has the DNA TGTGCCAGCAGTTGGGGACAGGGTAGTGGCTACACCTTC.

The V and J genes are TRBV6-5 and TRBJ1-1, with TRBD1 matching over 10 bases. Trimming at V came to 4 bases and at J to 5 bases, leaving 7 bases not matched to a gene. The CDR3 sequence is 15 residues long. Looked up from germline, CDR1 is MNHEY and CDR2 is SVGAGI. The CDR3 loop reads CASSSPGQGSTEAFF. CDR3 sequence (DNA): TGTGCCAGCAGTTCCCCGGGACAGGGGAGTACTGAAGCTTTCTTT.